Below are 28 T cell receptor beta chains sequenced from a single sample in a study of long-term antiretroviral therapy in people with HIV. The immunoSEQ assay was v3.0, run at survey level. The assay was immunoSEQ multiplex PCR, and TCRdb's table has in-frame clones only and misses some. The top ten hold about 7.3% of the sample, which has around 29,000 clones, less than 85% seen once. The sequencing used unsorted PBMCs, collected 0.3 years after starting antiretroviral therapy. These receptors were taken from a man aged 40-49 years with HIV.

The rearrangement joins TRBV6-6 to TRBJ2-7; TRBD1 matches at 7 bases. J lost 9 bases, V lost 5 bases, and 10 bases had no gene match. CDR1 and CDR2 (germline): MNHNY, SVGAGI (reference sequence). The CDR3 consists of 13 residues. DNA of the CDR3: TGTGCCAGCAGTGAGACAGGGCAAAAGGCGCAGTACTTC. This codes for CASSETGQKAQYF.

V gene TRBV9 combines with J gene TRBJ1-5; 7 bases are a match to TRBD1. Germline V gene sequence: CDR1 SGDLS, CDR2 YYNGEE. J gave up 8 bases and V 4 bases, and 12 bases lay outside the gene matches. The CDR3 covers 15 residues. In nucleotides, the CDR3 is TGTGCCAGCAGCACCGGATCGACAGGGAGGGAGCCCCAGCATTTT. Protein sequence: CASSTGSTGREPQHF.

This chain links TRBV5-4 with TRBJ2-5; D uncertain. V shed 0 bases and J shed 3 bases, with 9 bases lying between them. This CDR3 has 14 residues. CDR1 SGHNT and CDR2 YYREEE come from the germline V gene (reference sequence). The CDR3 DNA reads TGTGCCAGCAGCTTGGGGGCAGCAGAAGAGACCCAGTACTTC. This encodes CASSLGAAEETQYF.

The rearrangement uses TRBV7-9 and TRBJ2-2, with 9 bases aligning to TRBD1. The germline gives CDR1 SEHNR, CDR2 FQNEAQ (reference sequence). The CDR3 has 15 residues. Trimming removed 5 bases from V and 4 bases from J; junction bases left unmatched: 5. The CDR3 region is CASSTQGAGTGELFF. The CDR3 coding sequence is TGTGCCAGCAGCACACAGGGGGCAGGCACCGGGGAGCTGTTTTTT. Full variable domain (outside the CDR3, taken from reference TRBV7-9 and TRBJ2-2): DTGVSQNPRHKITKRGQNVTFRCDPISEHNRLYWYRQTLGQGPEFLTYFQNEAQLEKSRLLSDRFSAERPKGSFSTLEIQRTEQGDSAMYLCASSTQGAGTGELFFGEGSRLTVL.

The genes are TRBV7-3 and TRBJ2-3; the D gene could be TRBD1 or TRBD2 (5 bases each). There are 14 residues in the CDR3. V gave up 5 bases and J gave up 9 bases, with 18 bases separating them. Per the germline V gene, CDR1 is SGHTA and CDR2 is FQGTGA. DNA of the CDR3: TGTGCCAGCAGCCTCGGGGCCGACGCAGGCACGCAGTATTTT. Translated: CASSLGADAGTQYF.

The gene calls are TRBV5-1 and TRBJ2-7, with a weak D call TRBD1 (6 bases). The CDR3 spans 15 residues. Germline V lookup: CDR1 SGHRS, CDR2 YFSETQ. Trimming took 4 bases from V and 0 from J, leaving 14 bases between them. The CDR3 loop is CASSILRDTSYEQYF. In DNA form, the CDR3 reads TGCGCCAGCAGCATACTCCGGGACACCTCCTACGAGCAGTACTTC.

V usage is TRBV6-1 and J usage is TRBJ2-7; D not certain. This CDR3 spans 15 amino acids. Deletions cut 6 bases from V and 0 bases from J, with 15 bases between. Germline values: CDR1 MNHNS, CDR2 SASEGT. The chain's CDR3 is CASSEVPNSSYEQYF. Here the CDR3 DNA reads TGTGCCAGCAGCGAGGTACCGAACAGCTCCTACGAGCAGTACTTC.

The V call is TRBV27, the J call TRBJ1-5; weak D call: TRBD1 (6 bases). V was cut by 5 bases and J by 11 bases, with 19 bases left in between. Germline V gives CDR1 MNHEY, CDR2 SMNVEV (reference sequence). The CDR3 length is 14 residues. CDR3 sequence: CASSLDRWGGAQHF. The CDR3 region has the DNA TGTGCCAGCAGTCTCGACAGGTGGGGGGGGGCCCAGCATTTT.

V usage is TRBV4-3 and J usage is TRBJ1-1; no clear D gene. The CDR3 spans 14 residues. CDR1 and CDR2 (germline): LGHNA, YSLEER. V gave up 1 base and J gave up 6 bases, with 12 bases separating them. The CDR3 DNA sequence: TGCGCCAGCAGCCAAGTCCTTCTCCTGGCTGAAGCTTTCTTT. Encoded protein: CASSQVLLLAEAFF.

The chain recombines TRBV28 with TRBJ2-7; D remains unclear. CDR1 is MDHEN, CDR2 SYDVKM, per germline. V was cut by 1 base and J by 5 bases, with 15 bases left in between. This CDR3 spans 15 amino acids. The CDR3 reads CASSLFTAGLDEQYF. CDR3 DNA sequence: TGTGCCAGCAGTTTATTTACGGCCGGGTTGGACGAGCAGTACTTC.

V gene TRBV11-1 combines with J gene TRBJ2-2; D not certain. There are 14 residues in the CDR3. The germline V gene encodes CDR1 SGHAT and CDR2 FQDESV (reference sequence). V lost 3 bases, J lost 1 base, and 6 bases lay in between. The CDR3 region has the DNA TGTGCCAGCAGCTTGAATCAGAACACCGGGGAGCTGTTTTTT. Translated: CASSLNQNTGELFF. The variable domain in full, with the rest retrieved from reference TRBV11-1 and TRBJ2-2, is EAEVAQSPRYKITEKSQAVAFWCDPISGHATLYWYRQILGQGPELLVQFQDESVVDDSQLPKDRFSAERLKGVDSTLKIQPAELGDSAMYLCASSLNQNTGELFFGEGSRLTVL.

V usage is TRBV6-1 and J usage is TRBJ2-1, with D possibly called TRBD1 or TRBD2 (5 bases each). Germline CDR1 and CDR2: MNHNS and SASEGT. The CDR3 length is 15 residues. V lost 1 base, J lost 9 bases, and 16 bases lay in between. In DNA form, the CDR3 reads TGTGCCAGCAGTGAAGGGCGCTACCGGGACGCTGAGCAGTTCTTC. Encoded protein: CASSEGRYRDAEQFF.

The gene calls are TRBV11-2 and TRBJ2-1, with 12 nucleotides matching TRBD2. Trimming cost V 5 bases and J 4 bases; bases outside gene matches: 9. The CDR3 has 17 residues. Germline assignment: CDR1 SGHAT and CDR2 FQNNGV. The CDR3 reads CASSPTSGRIGYNEQFF. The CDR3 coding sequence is TGTGCCAGCAGCCCGACTAGCGGGAGAATTGGGTACAATGAGCAGTTCTTC.

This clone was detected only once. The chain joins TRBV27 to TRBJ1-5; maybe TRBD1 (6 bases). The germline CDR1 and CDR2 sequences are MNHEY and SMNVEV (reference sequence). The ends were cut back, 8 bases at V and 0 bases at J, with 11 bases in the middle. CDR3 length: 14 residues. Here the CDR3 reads CASGTPYSNQPQHF. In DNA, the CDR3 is TGTGCCAGCGGGACACCTTATAGCAATCAGCCCCAGCATTTT.

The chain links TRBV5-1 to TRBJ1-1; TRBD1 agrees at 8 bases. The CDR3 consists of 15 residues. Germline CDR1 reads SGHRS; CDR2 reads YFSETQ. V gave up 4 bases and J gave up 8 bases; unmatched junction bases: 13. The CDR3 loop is CASSRLGQEVPEAFF. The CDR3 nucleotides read TGCGCCAGCAGCCGTCTGGGACAGGAGGTCCCGGAAGCTTTCTTT.

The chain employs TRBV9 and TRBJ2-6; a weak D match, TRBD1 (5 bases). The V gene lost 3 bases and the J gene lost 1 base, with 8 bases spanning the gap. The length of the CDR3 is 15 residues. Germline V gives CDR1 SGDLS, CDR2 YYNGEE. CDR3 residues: CASSAQGSGANVLTF. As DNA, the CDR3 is TGTGCCAGCAGCGCGCAGGGTTCTGGGGCCAACGTCCTGACTTTC.

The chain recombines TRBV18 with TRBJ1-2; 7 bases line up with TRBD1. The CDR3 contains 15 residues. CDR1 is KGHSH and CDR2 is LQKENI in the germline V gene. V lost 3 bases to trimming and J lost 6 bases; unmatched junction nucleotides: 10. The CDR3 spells CASSPGIGGADGYTF. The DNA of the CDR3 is TGTGCCAGCTCACCCGGTATAGGGGGCGCGGATGGCTACACCTTC. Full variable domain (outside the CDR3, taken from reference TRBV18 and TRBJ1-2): NAGVMQNPRHLVRRRGQEARLRCSPMKGHSHVYWYRQLPEEGLKFMVYLQKENIIDESGMPKERFSAEFPKEGPSILRIQQVVRGDSAAYFCASSPGIGGADGYTFGSGTRLTVV.

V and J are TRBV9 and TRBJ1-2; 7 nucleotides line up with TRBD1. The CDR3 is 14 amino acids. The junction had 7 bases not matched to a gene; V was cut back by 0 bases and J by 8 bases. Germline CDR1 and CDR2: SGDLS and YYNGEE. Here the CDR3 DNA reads TGTGCCAGCAGCGTAGATAAGGGGGCTGAAGGCTACACCTTC. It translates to CASSVDKGAEGYTF.

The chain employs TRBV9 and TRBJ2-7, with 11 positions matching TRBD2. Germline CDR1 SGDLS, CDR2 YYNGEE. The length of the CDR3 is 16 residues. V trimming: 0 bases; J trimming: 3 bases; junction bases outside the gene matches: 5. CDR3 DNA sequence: TGTGCCAGCAGCGTAGGGGGGACTAGCGGAAACTACGAGCAGTACTTC. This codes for CASSVGGTSGNYEQYF.

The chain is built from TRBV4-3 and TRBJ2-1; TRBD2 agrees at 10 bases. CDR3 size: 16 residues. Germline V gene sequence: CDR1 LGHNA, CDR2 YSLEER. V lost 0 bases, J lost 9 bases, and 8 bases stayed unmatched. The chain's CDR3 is CASSQDGLAGAVEQFF. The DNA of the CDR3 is TGCGCCAGCAGCCAAGATGGGCTAGCGGGAGCGGTTGAGCAGTTCTTC.

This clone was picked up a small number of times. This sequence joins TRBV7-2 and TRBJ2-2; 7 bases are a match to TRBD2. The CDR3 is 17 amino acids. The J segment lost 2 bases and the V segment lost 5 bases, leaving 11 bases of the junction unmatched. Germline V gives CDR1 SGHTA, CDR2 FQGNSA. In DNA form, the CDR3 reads TGTGCCAGCAGCCCAGGGTGGCTAGCGGTTAACACCGGGGAGCTGTTTTTT. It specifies CASSPGWLAVNTGELFF. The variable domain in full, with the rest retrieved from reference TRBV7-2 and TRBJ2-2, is GAGVSQSPSNKVTEKGKDVELRCDPISGHTALYWYRQSLGQGLEFLIYFQGNSAPDKSGLPSDRFSAERTGGSVSTLTIQRTQQEDSAVYLCASSPGWLAVNTGELFFGEGSRLTVL.

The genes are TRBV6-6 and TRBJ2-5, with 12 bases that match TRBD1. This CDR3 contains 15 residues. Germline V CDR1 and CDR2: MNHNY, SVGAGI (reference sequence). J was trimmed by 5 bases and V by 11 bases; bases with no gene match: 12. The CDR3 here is CAAIRDRGRTETQYF. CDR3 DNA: TGTGCCGCCATCCGGGACAGGGGGCGCACGGAGACCCAGTACTTC.

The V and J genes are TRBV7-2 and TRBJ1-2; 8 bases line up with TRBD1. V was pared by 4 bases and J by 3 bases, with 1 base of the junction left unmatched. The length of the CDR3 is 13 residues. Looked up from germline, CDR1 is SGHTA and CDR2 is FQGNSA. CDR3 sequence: CASSSTGDYGYTF. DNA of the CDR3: TGTGCCAGCAGCTCGACAGGGGACTATGGCTACACCTTC.

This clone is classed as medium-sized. The CDR3 sequence: CASSQSGSQPQHF. The DNA for the CDR3 is TGCGCCAGCAGTCAATCGGGGAGTCAGCCCCAGCATTTT. V is TRBV23-1 and J is TRBJ1-5; the D is unclear. TRBV23-1 qualifies as an ORF whose function is uncertain. The CDR3 covers 13 residues. With 0 bases removed from V and 6 bases from J, the gap between germline ends came to 6 bases.

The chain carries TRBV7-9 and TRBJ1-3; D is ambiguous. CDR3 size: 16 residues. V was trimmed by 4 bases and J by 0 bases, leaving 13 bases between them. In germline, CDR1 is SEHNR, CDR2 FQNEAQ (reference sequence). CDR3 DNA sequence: TGTGCCAGCAGCTACCTAGGAGGCGTCTCTGGAAACACCATATATTTT. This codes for CASSYLGGVSGNTIYF.

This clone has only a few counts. The CDR3 bases are TGTGCCAGCAGCACCCGGACCGGCGGATACAATGAGCAGTTCTTC. Its translation: CASSTRTGGYNEQFF. The chain carries TRBV7-2 and TRBJ2-1; unclear D gene. The CDR3 spans 15 residues. The germline gives CDR1 SGHTA, CDR2 FQGNSA. V was trimmed by 5 bases and J by 4 bases, leaving 15 bases between them.

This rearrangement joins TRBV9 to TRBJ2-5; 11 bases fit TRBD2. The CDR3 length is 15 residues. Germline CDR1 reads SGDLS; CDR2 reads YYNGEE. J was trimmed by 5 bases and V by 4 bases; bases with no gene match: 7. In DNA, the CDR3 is TGTGCCAGCAGCACATCTAGCGGGGGGCGGGAGACCCAGTACTTC. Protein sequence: CASSTSSGGRETQYF.

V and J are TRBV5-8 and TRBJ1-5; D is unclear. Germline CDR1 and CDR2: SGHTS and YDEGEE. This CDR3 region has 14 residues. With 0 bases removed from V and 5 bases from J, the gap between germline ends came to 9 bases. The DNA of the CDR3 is TGTGCCAGCAGCTTGGGGAGGGATGATCAGCCCCAGCATTTT. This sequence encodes CASSLGRDDQPQHF.